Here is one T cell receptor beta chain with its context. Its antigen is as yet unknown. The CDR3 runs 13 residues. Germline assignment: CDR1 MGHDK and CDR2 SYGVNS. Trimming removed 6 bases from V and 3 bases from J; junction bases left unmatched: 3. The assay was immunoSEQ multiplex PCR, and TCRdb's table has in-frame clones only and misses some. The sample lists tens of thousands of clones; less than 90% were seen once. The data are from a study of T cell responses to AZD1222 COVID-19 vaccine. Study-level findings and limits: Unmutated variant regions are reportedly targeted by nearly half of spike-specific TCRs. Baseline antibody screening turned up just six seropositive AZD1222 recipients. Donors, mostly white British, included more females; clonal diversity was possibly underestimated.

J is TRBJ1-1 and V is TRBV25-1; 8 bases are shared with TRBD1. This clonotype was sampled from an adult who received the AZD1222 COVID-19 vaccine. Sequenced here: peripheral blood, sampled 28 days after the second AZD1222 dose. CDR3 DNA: TGTGCCAGCAGCTCGACAGGGGACACTGAAGCTTTCTTT. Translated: CASSSTGDTEAFF.